A selection of T cell receptor beta chains follows, all from one sample in a study of cytomegalovirus exposure and HLA in healthy donors. TCRdb keeps only in-frame clones here, not all; method: immunoSEQ multiplex PCR. The sample lists approximately 200,000 clones, approximately 80% seen once, with 0.098% in the top ten. The sequencing sample was made of PBMCs. The source of these receptors is a boy aged 2 to 10 in good health and CMV-seronegative. CDR3s include the opening cysteine and the closing phenylalanine or tryptophan. D genes are given only for firm matches. Size is stated for part of the rows, as once, few or many counts, or as a class when the clone is expanded.

J: TRBJ1-2; V: TRBV5-4; D: -; size: -; CDR3: CASSLDSSYGYTF; DNA: TGTGCCAGCAGCCTGGACAGCAGCTATGGCTACACCTTC
J: TRBJ2-5; V: TRBV4-2; D: TRBD2; size: -; CDR3: CASSQEATSGETQYF; DNA: TGTGCCAGCAGCCAAGAAGCGACTAGCGGGGAGACCCAGTACTTC
J: TRBJ2-5; V: TRBV5-6; D: -; size: -; CDR3: CASSTSGPETQYF; DNA: TGTGCCAGCAGCACCAGTGGGCCAGAGACCCAGTACTTC
J: TRBJ2-5; V: TRBV7-2; D: -; size: -; CDR3: CASSLDPIPQETQYF; DNA: TGTGCCAGCAGCTTAGATCCTATACCCCAAGAGACCCAGTACTTC
J: TRBJ1-3; V: TRBV10-3; D: -; size: -; CDR3: CAISERGSGNTIYF; DNA: TGTGCCATCAGTGAGAGAGGGTCTGGAAACACCATATATTTT
J: TRBJ2-5; V: TRBV6-5; D: TRBD1; size: -; CDR3: CASSYVKGTGQETQYF; DNA: TGTGCCAGCAGTTACGTAAAGGGGACAGGGCAAGAGACCCAGTACTTC
J: TRBJ2-7; V: TRBV19; D: -; size: once; CDR3: CASSDQTGSYEQYF; DNA: TGTGCCAGTAGTGACCAGACGGGTTCCTACGAGCAGTACTTC
J: TRBJ2-1; V: TRBV5-6; D: -; size: -; CDR3: CASSLVRYNEQFF; DNA: TGTGCCAGCAGCTTGGTTAGATACAATGAGCAGTTCTTC
J: TRBJ1-2; V: TRBV10-3; D: -; size: -; CDR3: CAIRDGSVNYGYTF; DNA: TGTGCCATCAGAGATGGCTCCGTTAACTATGGCTACACCTTC
J: TRBJ2-2; V: TRBV7-8; D: -; size: -; CDR3: CASSSIMDYFTGELFF; DNA: TGTGCCAGCAGCTCAATAATGGACTACTTCACCGGGGAGCTGTTTTTT
J: TRBJ1-2; V: TRBV5-1; D: TRBD1; size: -; CDR3: CASSLDGRTGAYGYTF; DNA: TGCGCCAGCAGCTTGGACGGGCGGACAGGGGCCTATGGCTACACCTTC
J: TRBJ2-5; V: TRBV7-2; D: TRBD2; size: -; CDR3: CASRLTAGGRETQYF; DNA: TGTGCCAGCAGACTAACGGCGGGGGGGAGGGAGACCCAGTACTTC
J: TRBJ2-2; V: TRBV7-9; D: TRBD1; size: -; CDR3: CASSPRPRDRGNTGELFF; DNA: TGTGCCAGCAGCCCACGACCCCGAGACAGGGGGAACACCGGGGAGCTGTTTTTT
J: TRBJ2-7; V: TRBV6-5; D: -; size: few; CDR3: CASTTRGPLYF; DNA: TGTGCCAGCACGACTAGGGGCCCCCTGTACTTC